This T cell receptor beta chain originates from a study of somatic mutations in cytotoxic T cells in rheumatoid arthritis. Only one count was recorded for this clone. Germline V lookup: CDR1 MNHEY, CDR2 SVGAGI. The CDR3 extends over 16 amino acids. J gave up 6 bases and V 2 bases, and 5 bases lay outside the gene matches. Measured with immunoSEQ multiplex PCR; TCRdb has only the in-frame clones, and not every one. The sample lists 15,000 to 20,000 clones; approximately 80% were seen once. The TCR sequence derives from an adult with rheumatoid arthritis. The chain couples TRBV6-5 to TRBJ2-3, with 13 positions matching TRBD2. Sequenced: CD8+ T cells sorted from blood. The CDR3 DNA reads TGTGCCAGCAGTTACCGGACTAGCGGGGGAAGCGATACGCAGTATTTT. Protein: CASSYRTSGGSDTQYF.